What follows are 24 T cell receptor beta chains derived from one specimen sequenced in a study of blood T cell repertoires in COVID-19 (dated by TCRdb to 2018 to 2020). Library construction relied on the immunoSEQ multiplex PCR assay. TCRdb retrieved this table from immuneACCESS and kept in-frame rearrangements only. Not all clones are present; in checked studies, unresolved V genes account for under half, and no reason is known for the remainder. This sample lists roughly 220,000 clones; around 83% were detected once. The leading ten clones occupy under 1.5% of the sample. Sequences were obtained from peripheral blood. These receptors originate from a woman aged 40 to 50 who had recovered from COVID-19.

This clone was observed a few times. The chain joins TRBV9 to TRBJ2-3; TRBD2 is a possible D gene (7 bases). Germline CDR1 and CDR2: SGDLS and YYNGEE. This CDR3 spans 16 amino acids. V lost 0 bases to trimming and J lost 2 bases, with 13 bases between them. CDR3 loop: CASSVEVGGPTDTQYF. CDR3 DNA: TGTGCCAGCAGCGTAGAAGTGGGGGGGCCCACAGATACGCAGTATTTT. The full variable domain, in which reference TRBV9 and TRBJ2-3 provide the parts outside the CDR3, is DSGVTQTPKHLITATGQRVTLRCSPRSGDLSVYWYQQSLDQGLQFLIQYYNGEERAKGNILERFSAQQFPDLHSELNLSSLELGDSALYFCASSVEVGGPTDTQYFGPGTRLTVL.

Turning to this clone: The sample carries other DNA sequences with the same CDR3. The chain carries TRBV9 and TRBJ2-1; 10 positions agree with TRBD2. The CDR3 contains 15 residues. CDR1 SGDLS and CDR2 YYNGEE come from the germline V gene. The junction had 1 base not matched to a gene; V was cut back by 0 bases and J by 4 bases. This CDR3 is CASSVGTSGYNEQFF. The CDR3 bases are TGTGCCAGCAGCGTAGGGACTAGCGGTTACAATGAGCAGTTCTTC. Combining the CDR3 with reference TRBV9 and TRBJ2-1 gives the whole variable domain DSGVTQTPKHLITATGQRVTLRCSPRSGDLSVYWYQQSLDQGLQFLIQYYNGEERAKGNILERFSAQQFPDLHSELNLSSLELGDSALYFCASSVGTSGYNEQFFGPGTRLTVL.

The chain combines TRBV18 with TRBJ1-4; no clear D gene. The CDR3 totals 18 residues. The V end was cut by 3 bases, the J end by 0 bases, with 17 bases between. Germline CDR1 and CDR2: KGHSH and LQKENI. The CDR3 region has the DNA TGTGCCAGCTCACCTCAAGGGTTGGGAGGTGCAACTAATGAAAAACTGTTTTTT. As protein: CASSPQGLGGATNEKLFF. The full variable domain, its missing parts supplied by reference TRBV18 and TRBJ1-4, is NAGVMQNPRHLVRRRGQEARLRCSPMKGHSHVYWYRQLPEEGLKFMVYLQKENIIDESGMPKERFSAEFPKEGPSILRIQQVVRGDSAAYFCASSPQGLGGATNEKLFFGSGTQLSVL.

This sequence joins TRBV2 and TRBJ1-5, with a possible D match to TRBD1 (5 bases). The germline V gene has CDR1 SNHLY and CDR2 FYNNEI. This CDR3 has 13 residues. Trimming cost V 7 bases and J 3 bases, with 10 bases left between them. The CDR3 protein is CASKGHINQPQHF. CDR3 in DNA: TGTGCCAGCAAAGGACATATCAATCAGCCCCAGCATTTT.

The chain employs TRBV6-5 and TRBJ2-5; 9 nucleotides align to TRBD2. Germline V gene data show CDR1 as MNHEY and CDR2 as SVGAGI. The ends lost 8 bases at V and 8 bases at J; junction bases unmatched: 6. The CDR3 runs 12 residues. The chain's CDR3 is CASGRTSETQYF. CDR3 DNA: TGTGCCAGCGGACGGACTAGCGAAACCCAGTACTTC.

The gene calls are TRBV12-3 or TRBV12-4 and TRBJ2-1; D might be TRBD1 (6 bases). The CDR3 is made up of 13 amino acids. V was cut by 3 bases and J by 9 bases, with 12 bases left in between. The CDR3 sequence is CASSFQGWSEQFF. As DNA, the CDR3 is TGTGCCAGCAGTTTCCAGGGGTGGAGTGAGCAGTTCTTC.

This clone has a handful of counts. This chain connects TRBV6-2 or TRBV6-3 to TRBJ2-3; 11 bases align to TRBD2. CDR1 is MNHEY, CDR2 SVGEGT, per germline. Trimming took 6 bases from V and 5 from J; bases not matched to a gene: 10. The CDR3 has 16 amino acids. The CDR3 spells CASSPRLAGGRDTQYF. The CDR3, as DNA: TGTGCCAGCAGCCCCCGATTAGCGGGGGGGCGAGATACGCAGTATTTT.

CDR3 sequence: CASSDRENEQFF. The CDR3 DNA reads as TGTGCCAGCAGCGACAGGGAGAACGAGCAGTTCTTC. The chain employs TRBV9 and TRBJ2-1, with a possible D match to TRBD1 (6 bases). This CDR3 is built from 12 residues. V shed 3 bases and J shed 10 bases, with 11 bases lying between them. Looked up from germline, CDR1 is SGDLS and CDR2 is YYNGEE.

The chain employs TRBV6-5 and TRBJ1-5; weak D call: TRBD1 (6 bases). The V and J ends lost 6 bases and 5 bases respectively, with 17 bases between them. Germline CDR1 and CDR2: MNHEY and SVGAGI. CDR3 length equals 15 residues. In DNA, the CDR3 is TGTGCCAGCAGACCAGGGGCAGCAATCTATCAGCCCCAGCATTTT. The encoded protein is CASRPGAAIYQPQHF.

This chain links TRBV19 with TRBJ2-6, with a possible D match to TRBD2 (6 bases). The CDR3 sequence is 15 residues long. The V end was cut by 3 bases, the J end by 2 bases, with 8 bases between. Looked up from germline, CDR1 is LNHDA and CDR2 is SQIVND (reference sequence). CDR3 in amino acids: CASSMVAAGANVLTF. The CDR3 DNA follows: TGTGCCAGTAGTATGGTAGCGGCTGGGGCCAACGTCCTGACTTTC.

The CDR3 DNA reads as TGTGCCAGTAGTCCTAACACTGAAGCTTTCTTT. Translation gives CASSPNTEAFF. The genes are TRBV2 and TRBJ1-1, with D hard to call. Trimming took 9 bases from V and 2 from J, leaving 7 bases between them. The CDR3 has 11 residues. CDR1 is SNHLY, CDR2 FYNNEI, per germline.

The chain employs TRBV6-2 or TRBV6-3 and TRBJ1-1; TRBD1 agrees at 10 bases. The germline V gene has CDR1 MNHEY and CDR2 SVGEGT. The CDR3 is made up of 15 amino acids. The trim removed 5 bases at V and 1 base at J, leaving 4 bases unmatched. CDR3 region: CASSDRTGGNTEAFF. DNA for the CDR3: TGTGCCAGCAGTGATCGGACAGGGGGGAACACTGAAGCTTTCTTT.

This clone appeared a single time. This chain uses TRBV7-8 with TRBJ2-7, with 8 bases aligning to TRBD1. V gave up 5 bases and J gave up 3 bases; unmatched junction bases: 6. The CDR3 loop spans 14 amino acids. The germline CDR1 and CDR2 sequences are SGHVS and FQNEAQ. As DNA, the CDR3 is TGTGCCAGCAGCCTGATGACAGGGGACTACGAGCAGTACTTC. Translation: CASSLMTGDYEQYF.

The chain links TRBV18 to TRBJ1-5; TRBD1 is a possible D gene (6 bases). Germline CDR1 and CDR2: KGHSH and LQKENI. The CDR3 totals 15 residues. With 1 base removed from V and 2 bases from J, the gap between germline ends came to 9 bases. DNA for the CDR3: TGTGCCAGCTCACCACAACAGGGTGGCAATCAGCCCCAGCATTTT. Its translation: CASSPQQGGNQPQHF. The full variable domain, rest sourced from reference TRBV18 and TRBJ1-5, is NAGVMQNPRHLVRRRGQEARLRCSPMKGHSHVYWYRQLPEEGLKFMVYLQKENIIDESGMPKERFSAEFPKEGPSILRIQQVVRGDSAAYFCASSPQQGGNQPQHFGDGTRLSIL.

CDR3 region: CASSIGQQNTIYF. CDR3 coding DNA: TGTGCCAGCAGCATAGGACAGCAAAACACCATATATTTT. V and J are TRBV2 and TRBJ1-3; D is possibly TRBD1 (6 bases). From germline, CDR1 is SNHLY and CDR2 FYNNEI. With 6 bases removed from V and 6 bases from J, the gap between germline ends came to 12 bases. This CDR3 is built from 13 residues.

V and J are TRBV6-5 and TRBJ1-4, with D maybe TRBD1 (5 bases). V gave up 5 bases and J gave up 4 bases, with 11 bases separating them. CDR1 and CDR2 (germline): MNHEY, SVGAGI. The CDR3 sequence is 14 residues long. The CDR3 spells CASSPDSSNEKLFF. DNA of the CDR3: TGTGCCAGCAGTCCCGACAGCAGTAATGAAAAACTGTTTTTT.

The gene calls are TRBV13 and TRBJ2-5; possible D gene TRBD1, 5 bases. Looked up from germline, CDR1 is PRHDT and CDR2 is FYEKMQ (reference sequence). This CDR3 has 11 residues. Trimming pared 5 bases from V and 5 bases from J, leaving 6 bases between. The CDR3 is CASSRQETQYF. The CDR3 DNA follows: TGTGCCAGCAGCAGACAGGAGACCCAGTACTTC. The variable domain in full, completed from reference TRBV13 and TRBJ2-5, reads AAGVIQSPRHLIKEKRETATLKCYPIPRHDTVYWYQQGPGQDPQFLISFYEKMQSDKGSIPDRFSAQQFSDYHSELNMSSLELGDSALYFCASSRQETQYFGPGTRLLVL.

V gene TRBV7-2 combines with J gene TRBJ1-1; 7 bases are a match to TRBD1. Germline CDR1 reads SGHTA; CDR2 reads FQGNSA. CDR3 length: 14 amino acids. The V and J ends lost 5 bases and 0 bases, in that order; junction bases with no gene match: 3. The CDR3 nucleotides are TGTGCCAGCAGCCCAGGGGGGATGAACACTGAAGCTTTCTTT. It translates to CASSPGGMNTEAFF.

The chain couples TRBV6-5 to TRBJ1-2; unclear D gene. This CDR3 has 14 residues. The V and J ends lost 0 bases and 0 bases respectively, with 5 bases between them. Per the germline V gene, CDR1 is MNHEY and CDR2 is SVGAGI. The CDR3 loop is CASSYSQTNYGYTF. The CDR3 nucleotides read TGTGCCAGCAGTTACTCGCAGACTAACTATGGCTACACCTTC.

V and J are TRBV6-6 and TRBJ2-1, with TRBD1 identical over 11 bases. This CDR3 is 13 amino acids long. The junction had 5 bases not matched to a gene; V was cut back by 7 bases and J by 9 bases. Germline V CDR1 and CDR2: MNHNY, SVGAGI (reference sequence). Here the CDR3 DNA reads TGTGCCAGCAACGGACAGGGGGCGGGTGAGCAGTTCTTC. Its protein is CASNGQGAGEQFF.

The rearrangement joins TRBV5-6 to TRBJ1-2; D remains ambiguous. V lost 4 bases, J lost 5 bases, and 18 bases lay in between. The CDR3 covers 15 residues. From germline, CDR1 is SGHDT and CDR2 YYEEEE. The CDR3 loop reads CASSRAAGSLYGYTF. The CDR3 nucleotides are TGTGCCAGCAGCCGTGCCGCGGGCTCCTTATATGGCTACACCTTC.

This chain connects TRBV7-2 to TRBJ2-2; D perhaps matches TRBD2 (5 bases). The length of the CDR3 is 17 residues. Trimming pared 2 bases from V and 3 bases from J, leaving 16 bases between. Germline V gives CDR1 SGHTA, CDR2 FQGNSA. CDR3 in amino acids: CASSLIRGPRDTGELFF. CDR3 coding DNA: TGTGCCAGCAGCTTAATACGGGGTCCCCGGGACACCGGGGAGCTGTTTTTT.

The chain combines TRBV5-1 with TRBJ1-1; no firm D call. With 0 bases removed from V and 7 bases from J, the gap between germline ends came to 16 bases. The CDR3 totals 15 residues. CDR1 SGHRS and CDR2 YFSETQ come from the germline V gene. The CDR3 DNA follows: TGCGCCAGCAGCTTGGAAAGCCCTCCCGGGTTTGAAGCTTTCTTT. This encodes CASSLESPPGFEAFF.

The genes are TRBV2 and TRBJ1-4, with 9 positions matching TRBD1. The CDR3 length is 14 residues. After removal of 7 bases from V and 8 bases from J, the junction contained 8 bases not matched to a gene. Germline lookup yields CDR1 SNHLY and CDR2 FYNNEI. CDR3 region: CASNQDRGGEKLFF. CDR3 DNA: TGTGCCAGCAATCAGGACAGGGGTGGAGAAAAACTGTTTTTT.